The present T cell receptor beta chain was sequenced within a study of blood T cell repertoires in COVID-19 (dated by TCRdb to the early 2020s). Background on the whole study: Samples covering the acute and convalescent phases of COVID-19 were provided by collaborators in the United States, Italy and Spain. Nearly every sample came with metadata listing a de-identified subject ID, COVID-19 status, age in years and sex. The repertoires were made available in a free public database intended to serve as a resource for research on the immune response to SARS-CoV-2. The dataset comprised deeply sampled blood TCRbeta repertoires from subjects exposed to, actively infected with, or recovered from COVID-19. Where HLA class I and class II types were available, the types were taken from metadata supplied by the sample provider, not from assay-based typing. The material from the prospective study consisted of cDNA or gDNA derived from T cells, B-cell-depleted T cells, or PBMCs. The samples were drawn from the first 160 participants of the ongoing ImmuneRACE study and from 1,254 subjects provided by 6 global collaborators. What the research found in general, with its limitations: The amount of clinical and demographic metadata varied by source and participant and was provided uncurated.

Trimming accounts for 7 bases at V and 5 bases at J, while the number of junction bases matched to no gene is 7. Its CDR3 holds 13 amino acids, cysteine through phenylalanine. The retained sequence is limited to the CDR3, 39 bases, with the frame set at the first base. Taken from the germline V gene, the CDR1 and CDR2 loops are SQVTM and ANQGSEA. This clone was seen only a few times. The antigen it binds to is not known. No qualities accompany the bases; no much larger clone lies one base away. The collaborating institutions used their own protocols to collect whole blood in K2EDTA tubes. For TCRbeta analysis, collaborator samples were shipped as frozen whole blood, as isolated PBMCs, or as DNA extracted from either sample type. The immunoSEQ Assay, a bias-controlled multiplex PCR, was used to amplify TCRbeta CDR3 regions from genomic DNA. The study's processing was this. The number of nucleated cells in each sample was estimated by amplification of reference gene primers within the assay. To quantify the absolute abundance of each unique TCRbeta CDR3 rearrangement, sequence reads were collapsed and filtered. Productive Simpson clonality was computed per sample as the square root of Simpson's diversity index over productive rearrangements. Imported from immuneACCESS, the table was reduced by TCRdb to in-frame sequences with V and J called. These copies leave out some clones; in studies compared against another copy, an unresolved V gene accounts for under half, and the cause of the remainder is not known. V and J calls and clone size are those listed in that table; D and trimming were worked out from the DNA. In all, the sample holds roughly 250,000 clones, and roughly 85% of those were seen once. Clones ranked in the top ten supply about 1% of the sample.

The sample comprised peripheral blood. Rearrangement joined TRBV29-1 to TRBJ2-5, and TRBD1 aligns with 10 junction nucleotides. The clonotype originates from a man aged 40-49 years with acute or convalescent COVID-19. In nucleotide form, the sequence is TGCAGCGCCCCGGGACAGGGGTACGAGACCCAGTACTTC. Translated, this is CSAPGQGYETQYF. Supplemented by the reference TRBV29-1 and TRBJ2-5 proteins around the CDR3, the complete variable domain is SAVISQKPSRDICQRGTSLTIQCQVDSQVTMMFWYRQQPGQSLTLIATANQGSEATYESGFVIDKFPISRPNLTFSTLTVSNMSPEDSSIYLCSAPGQGYETQYFGPGTRLLVL.